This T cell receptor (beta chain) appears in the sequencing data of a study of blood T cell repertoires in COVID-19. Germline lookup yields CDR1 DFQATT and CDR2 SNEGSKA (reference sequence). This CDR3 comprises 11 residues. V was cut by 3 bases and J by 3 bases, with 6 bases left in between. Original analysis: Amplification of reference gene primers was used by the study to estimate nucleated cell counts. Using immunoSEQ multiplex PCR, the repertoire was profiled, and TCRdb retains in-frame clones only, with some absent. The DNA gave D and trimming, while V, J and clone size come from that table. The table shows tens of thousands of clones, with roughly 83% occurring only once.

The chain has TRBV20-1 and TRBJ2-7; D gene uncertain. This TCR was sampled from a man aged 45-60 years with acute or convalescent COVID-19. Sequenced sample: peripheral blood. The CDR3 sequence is CSASASYEQYF. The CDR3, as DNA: TGCAGTGCTAGTGCCAGCTACGAGCAGTACTTC.